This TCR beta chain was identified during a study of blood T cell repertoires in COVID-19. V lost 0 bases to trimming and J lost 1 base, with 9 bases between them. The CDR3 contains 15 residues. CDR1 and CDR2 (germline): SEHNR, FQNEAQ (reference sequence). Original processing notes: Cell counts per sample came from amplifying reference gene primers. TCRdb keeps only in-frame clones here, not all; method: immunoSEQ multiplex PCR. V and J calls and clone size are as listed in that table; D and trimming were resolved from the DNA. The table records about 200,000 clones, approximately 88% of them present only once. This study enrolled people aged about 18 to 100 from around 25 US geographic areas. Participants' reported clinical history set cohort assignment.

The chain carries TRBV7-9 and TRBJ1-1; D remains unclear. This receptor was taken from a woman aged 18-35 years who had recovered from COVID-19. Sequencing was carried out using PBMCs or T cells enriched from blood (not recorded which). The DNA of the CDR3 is TGTGCCAGCAGCTTAGCCCCCTCCGGGAACACTGAAGCTTTCTTT. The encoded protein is CASSLAPSGNTEAFF.